The sequence of this TCR beta chain was determined in a study of shared clonotypes between healthy human individuals (dated by TCRdb to about 2020). With regard to the full study: A few men and a couple of women, aged 18 to 49 years, made up the cohort. For each donor, three plates each were used for CD4 naive and CD4 memory, two plates were used for CD8 naive, and one plate was used for CD8 memory. The study deeply sequenced blood TCR repertoires of five healthy adults to estimate repertoire size and the extent of clonotype sharing between individuals. To increase sequencing depth and limit assay-specific biases, different laboratories used diverse techniques to prepare libraries and sequence TCR repertoires. Per donor, leukapheresis produced somewhere between about 0.8 and 9 billion PBMCs. Here is what the overall study found, with its caveats: Sampling was restricted to blood, and TCR repertoires in tissues likely differ from the TCR repertoires found in blood. Clonotypes shared by all four sorted-subset donors showed higher generation probabilities than non-shared clonotypes. Based on pairwise subsampling, the degree of clonotype sharing among donors was expected to be affected by sequencing depth. Even with the large sequencing depth, rarefaction of the sorted-subset datasets indicated that sequencing was incomplete. Estimated clonotype richness was generally larger for naive than for memory subsets. Across a few donors, 4.5% to 6.5% of naive CD4, approximately 4% of naive CD8, 2.3% of memory CD4, and about 0.4% of memory CD8 clonotypes were shared. The genetic and exposure-history diversity represented was limited by the small number of donors.

Using the deep immunoSEQ assay, TCR CDR3 regions were amplified from genomic DNA by multiplex PCR. Extracted genomic DNA from each cell subset was spread evenly across all wells of several immunoSEQ 96-well plates, with each plate serving as a replicate. For sorted subsets, around 200 ng genomic DNA, equal to tens of thousands of T cell genomes, was loaded into each replicate PCR. Purified libraries were measured with a Qubit 3.0 fluorometer, size-checked on a Bioanalyzer 2100, and measured again with the KAPA Library Quantification kit. A separate single-read 150-cycle Illumina NextSeq 550 flow cell was used to sequence each immunoSEQ 96-well plate. The original methods were these. The immunoSEQ output contained only junctional sequences without quality scores, so filtering could not match that applied to full-length reads. To assign V/J genes and CDR3, sequences were annotated against IMGT germline references using PyIR, a Python wrapper for IgBLAST v1.9. Reads were filtered out if the reads had weak V/J assignments (E-value above 1e-6), no CDR3, stop codons, out-of-frame junctions, or ambiguous translated residues. V3J clonotypes were defined as sequences sharing an identical inferred V gene, J gene, and CDR3 amino acid sequence. Percentage overlap between repertoires was computed as shared unique clonotypes divided by the size of the smaller repertoire. Richness of each repertoire was evaluated using RTK rarefaction, the Chao1 estimator, and Recon v2.1 estimates of unobserved clonotypes. OLGA was used to compute generation probabilities for all TCRbeta clonotypes that the gDNA method yielded from a few donors. TCRdb took this table from immuneACCESS and kept in-frame rearrangements with V and J called. Such tables lack part of the clones; where checked against another copy, unresolved V genes explain under half of the gap, and the rest is unexplained. V, J and clone size reflect that table, while D and trimming were determined from the DNA. The sample has about 2.1 million clones on record, 90% to 95% of them singletons. The leading ten clones occupy about 1.5% of the sample.

CD8 naive samples were obtained by positive selection for CCR7 among CD45RO-negative cells, yielding a CD45RA+CCR7+ population from which TemRA cells were excluded. Donors were healthy HIV-negative adults with no recently reported acute infections or vaccinations. Only Caucasian adults living in Nashville, Tennessee, USA were represented among the donors. Blood was obtained by leukapheresis, after which PBMCs were separated by Ficoll-Histopaque density gradient centrifugation and cryopreserved in liquid nitrogen vapor phase. Analytical flow cytometry was used to check the purity and quantity of each magnetically sorted T cell population. Genomic DNA was isolated from every sorted fraction and measured by UV absorbance on a Nanodrop 2000c. The CDR3 runs 17 residues from the cysteine to the phenylalanine. Only the CDR3 region is kept as DNA, spanning 51 bases read in frame from base 1. CDR1 and CDR2 are drawn from the germline V gene: SGHAT, FQNNGV. Here V drops 4 bases and J drops 6 bases, and the junction holds 11 bases not matched to any gene.

Of note for this clone: The clone's antigen remains unknown. No base quality values were provided; no much bigger clone lies one nucleotide off.

The chain joins TRBV11-2 to TRBJ2-2; 10 of the junction bases match TRBD2. Sequenced: naive CD8+ T cells from PBMCs. The cell subset or site label on this specimen signifies: CD45RA+CCR7+. The TCR sequence derives from a man aged 18-30 years in good health. Some clones in this sample may be carry-over from other donors' samples. DNA sequence: TGTGCCAGCAGCTCAATGACTAGCGGGTTTTCGGCCGGGGAGCTGTTTTTT. Its protein is CASSSMTSGFSAGELFF.